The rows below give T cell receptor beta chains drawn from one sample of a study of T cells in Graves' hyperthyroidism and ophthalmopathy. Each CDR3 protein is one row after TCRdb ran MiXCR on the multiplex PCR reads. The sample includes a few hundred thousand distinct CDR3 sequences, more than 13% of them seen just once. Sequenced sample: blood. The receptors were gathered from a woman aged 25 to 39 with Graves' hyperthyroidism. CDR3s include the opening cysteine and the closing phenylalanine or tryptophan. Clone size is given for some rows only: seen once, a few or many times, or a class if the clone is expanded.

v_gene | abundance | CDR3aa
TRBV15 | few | CATSRGYLSSTDTQYF
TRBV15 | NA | CATSSPPGQQKYEQYF
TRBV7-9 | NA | CASGLAGLKRDEYGYTF
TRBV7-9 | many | CAGSYSENTEAFF
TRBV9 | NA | CASSVTYMNTEAFF
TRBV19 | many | CASIPRDRVNTEAFF
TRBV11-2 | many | CASSRSGQGEGETQYF
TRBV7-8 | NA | CASSYRDEGVEKLFF
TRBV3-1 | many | CASSQEISLTHNEQFF
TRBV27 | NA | CASSSRQGKTEAFF
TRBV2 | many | CASVRSSQETQYF
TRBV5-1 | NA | CASSFRTPSYEQYF
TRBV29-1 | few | CSVEGTDRGHYNEQFF
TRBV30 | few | CARTALSTDTQYF
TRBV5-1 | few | CASSDDAGTSGKSSYEQYF
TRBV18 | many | CASSPGGVEKTQYF
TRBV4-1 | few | CASSLWTSGMENEQFF
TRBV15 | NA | CATSATGGSSEEFF
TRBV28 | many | CASRHRALYRVQNTEAFF
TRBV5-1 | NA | CASSGQGAFNEKLFF